Below, 8 T cell receptor beta chains from the same sample are listed, as sequenced in a study of T cells in Graves' hyperthyroidism and ophthalmopathy. Researchers amplified the TCR beta CDR3 regions from RNA transcripts. The HTBI primer set was used in a first-round RT-PCR of the TCR CDR3. TCRdb re-analysed the multiplex PCR reads in MiXCR, keeping a single row per CDR3 protein. Here the sample spans hundreds of thousands of distinct CDR3 sequences, approximately 15% being singletons. Sequenced sample: blood. The receptor source for this set is a woman between 40 and 50 years old with Graves' ophthalmopathy.

There are a few counts of this clonotype. Written as DNA, the CDR3 is TGTGCCAGCTCACCCGGCCCAGGGGAACAGCCCCAGCATTTT. This translates into CASSPGPGEQPQHF. V gene TRBV18 combines with J gene TRBJ1-5; tentatively, D is TRBD1 (6 bases). CDR1 KGHSH and CDR2 LQKENI come from the germline V gene. Trimming removed 3 bases from V and 7 bases from J, with 13 bases in between. This CDR3 has 14 residues.

This clonotype was observed a single time. The chain has TRBV13 and TRBJ1-1; the D is unclear. The V gene lost 5 bases and the J gene lost 0 bases, with 13 bases spanning the gap. The germline V gene has CDR1 PRHDT and CDR2 FYEKMQ (reference sequence). The CDR3 runs to 15 residues. The CDR3 here is CASSPVVRMNTEAFF. CDR3 DNA sequence: TGTGCCAGCAGCCCAGTAGTCCGCATGAACACTGAAGCTTTCTTT.

This clonotype was picked up many times. J is TRBJ1-2 and V is TRBV6-1, with D tentatively TRBD1 (5 bases). CDR3 length: 12 amino acids. The ends were cut back, 8 bases at V and 7 bases at J, with 14 bases in the middle. Germline V gene lookup returns CDR1 MNHNS and CDR2 SASEGT. CDR3 in DNA: TGTGCCAGCGCCGGAGGGGCGGGTGGCTACACCTTC. Translation: CASAGGAGGYTF.

The J gene is TRBJ2-2, the V gene TRBV6-1, with D perhaps matching TRBD1 (6 bases). V was pared by 6 bases and J by 5 bases, with 16 bases between. The CDR3 spans 15 residues. Germline CDR1 is MNHNS and CDR2 is SASEGT. The CDR3 DNA follows: TGTGCCAGCAGACTTTTGGACAGTGTTACCGGGGAGCTGTTTTTT. This translates into CASRLLDSVTGELFF.

This clonotype has just a few counts. V usage is TRBV2 and J usage is TRBJ1-3, with 7 bases that match TRBD1. This CDR3 has 16 residues. V shed 6 bases, J shed 3 bases, and the junction held 11 bases outside the gene matches. CDR1 is SNHLY and CDR2 is FYNNEI in the germline V gene. CDR3 coding DNA: TGTGCCAGCAGCCCCTCATTGACAGGGTTTGGAAACACCATATATTTT. This translates into CASSPSLTGFGNTIYF.

The chain links TRBV6-2 or TRBV6-3 to TRBJ2-5; D gene ambiguous. V shed 5 bases and J shed 5 bases, with 21 bases lying between them. The CDR3 extends over 16 amino acids. Germline V gene sequence: CDR1 MNHEY, CDR2 SVGEGT. The CDR3 here is CASSTPSGRSAETQYF. The CDR3 DNA reads TGTGCCAGCAGTACCCCCTCGGGTAGGTCTGCGGAGACCCAGTACTTC.

This clonotype has just a few counts. The V and J genes are TRBV29-1 and TRBJ1-2, with a weak D call TRBD1 (5 bases). V was cut by 8 bases and J by 5 bases, with 15 bases left in between. CDR1 and CDR2 (germline): SQVTM, ANQGSEA. This CDR3 region has 12 residues. The CDR3 spells CSIKWGRYGYTF. Here the CDR3 DNA reads TGCAGCATAAAGTGGGGCAGATATGGCTACACCTTC.

This rearrangement joins TRBV20-1 to TRBJ2-7, with D possibly matching TRBD1 (6 bases). The V gene's germline CDR1 is DFQATT and CDR2 SNEGSKA (reference sequence). The CDR3 runs to 13 residues. V was clipped by 4 bases and J by 3 bases, with 13 bases between them. This CDR3 is CSATRTAGYEQYF. CDR3 coding DNA: TGCAGTGCTACACGGACAGCAGGCTACGAGCAGTACTTC.